These 16 T cell receptor beta chains came from one sample sequenced in a study of blood T cells in healthy people across ages. Together with a sample-barcoded 5' primer, a J-beta primer mix was included in a second PCR lasting about 6 to 11 cycles. MiXCR, run by TCRdb on the 5' RACE reads, gives a single entry per CDR3 protein. The repertoire holds some 1.4 million distinct CDR3 sequences, with about 43% as singletons. The sample was blood. The receptors derive from a woman aged 18-35 years in good health.

The rearrangement joins TRBV6-2 or TRBV6-3 to TRBJ2-3; tentative D call: TRBD1 (5 bases). The CDR3 is 17 residues long. CDR1 and CDR2 from the germline V gene are MNHEY and SVGEGT. The V end lost 2 bases, the J end lost 6 bases, and 21 bases lay between the germline ends. The CDR3 reads CASSYEPHETVRDTQYF. CDR3 sequence (DNA): TGTGCCAGCAGTTACGAGCCTCACGAGACAGTGAGGGATACGCAGTATTTT.

The rearrangement uses TRBV5-6 and TRBJ2-1; the D is unclear. The V end was cut by 4 bases, the J end by 8 bases, with 19 bases between. The CDR3 loop spans 15 amino acids. From germline, CDR1 is SGHDT and CDR2 YYEEEE. The CDR3: CASSRSHVSRYEQFF. CDR3 in DNA: TGTGCCAGCAGCCGGTCTCATGTCAGTAGGTATGAGCAGTTCTTC.

V usage is TRBV7-2 and J usage is TRBJ1-2; tentative D call: TRBD1 (5 bases). There are 13 residues in the CDR3. Trimming shortened V by 4 bases and J by 6 bases, and 12 bases separated the two germline ends. Germline V gives CDR1 SGHTA, CDR2 FQGNSA. The CDR3 spells CASSWGGVDGYTF. The DNA for the CDR3 is TGTGCCAGCAGCTGGGGGGGGGTGGATGGCTACACCTTC.

A few counts support this clonotype. The chain combines TRBV29-1 with TRBJ1-1; perhaps TRBD1 as D (5 bases). V shed 0 bases and J shed 4 bases, with 18 bases lying between them. This CDR3 spans 16 amino acids. CDR1 and CDR2 (germline): SQVTM, ANQGSEA. The CDR3 reads CSVEDPSGGFGTEAFF. The CDR3, as DNA: TGCAGCGTTGAAGATCCGAGTGGGGGGTTCGGCACTGAAGCTTTCTTT.

The CDR3 sequence: CASSLWAPLAGANTGELFF. DNA for the CDR3: TGTGCCAGCAGTTTATGGGCCCCACTAGCGGGGGCGAACACCGGGGAGCTGTTTTTT. The rearrangement uses TRBV28 and TRBJ2-2; 11 positions match TRBD2. J gave up 0 bases and V 0 bases, and 6 bases lay outside the gene matches. Germline lookup yields CDR1 MDHEN and CDR2 SYDVKM. This CDR3 contains 19 residues. The variable domain in full, with the rest retrieved from reference TRBV28 and TRBJ2-2, is DVKVTQSSRYLVKRTGEKVFLECVQDMDHENMFWYRQDPGLGLRLIYFSYDVKMKEKGDIPEGYSVSREKKERFSLILESASTNQTSMYLCASSLWAPLAGANTGELFFGEGSRLTVL.

The V gene is TRBV28, the J gene TRBJ1-5; the D is unclear. The germline CDR1 and CDR2 sequences are MDHEN and SYDVKM. Trimming removed 5 bases from V and 7 bases from J, with 18 bases in between. The CDR3 sequence is 15 residues long. As DNA, the CDR3 is TGTGCCAGCAGTCCAGGCGTGGTTGGCGGGCAGCCCCAGCATTTT. This translates into CASSPGVVGGQPQHF.

This clonotype was seen only a few times. The rearrangement links TRBV10-3 to TRBJ2-1; no clear D gene. The length of the CDR3 is 16 residues. Between the trimmed V and J ends, which lost 2 bases and 9 bases, there was a span of 20 bases. Looked up from germline, CDR1 is ENHRY and CDR2 is SYGVKD. The CDR3 DNA reads TGTGCCATCAGTGAGCCACCCGGGCCACGTATGAGTGAGCAGTTCTTC. Residues: CAISEPPGPRMSEQFF.

There are a few counts of this clonotype. The chain carries TRBV28 and TRBJ2-5; 13 bases align to TRBD2. CDR1 MDHEN and CDR2 SYDVKM come from the germline V gene. The CDR3 is 15 residues long. The J segment lost 3 bases and the V segment lost 6 bases, leaving 4 bases of the junction unmatched. CDR3 bases: TGTGCCAGCAGAATGGGACTAGCGGGGAAAGAGACCCAGTACTTC. Translation: CASRMGLAGKETQYF.

This CDR3 reads CASSLARLAEETQYF. The CDR3 DNA reads as TGCGCCAGCAGCTTGGCCAGGCTAGCGGAAGAGACCCAGTACTTC. The genes are TRBV5-1 and TRBJ2-5; 7 nucleotides match TRBD2. CDR3 size: 15 residues. After removal of 0 bases from V and 3 bases from J, the junction contained 5 bases not matched to a gene. Germline lookup yields CDR1 SGHRS and CDR2 YFSETQ.

The rearrangement links TRBV6-2 or TRBV6-3 to TRBJ2-5; possibly TRBD2 for D (6 bases). Deletions cut 4 bases from V and 1 base from J, with 22 bases between. CDR1 and CDR2 from the germline V gene are MNHEY and SVGEGT. The CDR3 runs 18 residues. CDR3 residues: CASSSQPSTSPFQETQYF. The CDR3 region has the DNA TGTGCCAGCAGTTCCCAACCCTCCACTAGCCCATTCCAAGAGACCCAGTACTTC.

This chain links TRBV12-3 or TRBV12-4 with TRBJ1-5; D ambiguous. Trimming took off 6 bases at V and 1 base at J, with 4 bases between the two ends. The CDR3 has 12 residues. The DNA of the CDR3 is TGTGCCAGCAGGCCCAGCAATCAGCCCCAGCATTTT. Translated: CASRPSNQPQHF.

This rearrangement joins TRBV12-5 to TRBJ1-2; D uncertain. Germline V CDR1 and CDR2: LGHNT, FRNRAP. This CDR3 has 12 amino acids. Trimming pared 7 bases from V and 5 bases from J, leaving 11 bases between. The CDR3 bases are TGTGCTAGTGCCCCGTCGGAGTATGGCTACACCTTC. Translation: CASAPSEYGYTF. Complete variable domain (other parts from reference TRBV12-5 and TRBJ1-2): DARVTQTPRHKVTEMGQEVTMRCQPILGHNTVFWYRQTMMQGLELLAYFRNRAPLDDSGMPKDRFSAEMPDATLATLKIQPSEPRDSAVYFCASAPSEYGYTFGSGTRLTVV.

This clonotype appeared a few times. The chain uses TRBV5-6 and TRBJ2-3; D is unclear. V lost 0 bases to trimming and J lost 2 bases, with 10 bases between them. CDR1 SGHDT and CDR2 YYEEEE come from the germline V gene. The CDR3 contains 15 residues. The CDR3 DNA follows: TGTGCCAGCAGCTTGGATCTGGAGCTCACAGATACGCAGTATTTT. This gives the protein CASSLDLELTDTQYF.

The V call is TRBV6-1, the J call TRBJ2-7; 14 nucleotides agree with TRBD2. This CDR3 has 17 amino acids. Losses at the gene ends were 2 bases for V and 7 bases for J; bases not matched to a gene: 10. The germline gives CDR1 MNHNS, CDR2 SASEGT. CDR3 in amino acids: CASSEQRTSGRPWEQYF. CDR3 bases: TGTGCCAGCAGTGAACAGAGGACTAGCGGGAGGCCATGGGAGCAGTACTTC.

This clonotype was seen more than once but under ten times. J is TRBJ2-4 and V is TRBV28; D is possibly TRBD2 (6 bases). Near its end, the DNA agrees better with TRBJ2-7, so the J call may be wrong. CDR3 length equals 15 residues. CDR1 and CDR2 from the germline V gene are MDHEN and SYDVKM. DNA for the CDR3: TGTGCCAGCAGGGTCGGGACCGGACTATCCTACGAGCAGTACTTC. Protein: CASRVGTGLSYEQYF.

In its sample, this clonotype was seen a few times. The chain couples TRBV29-1 to TRBJ2-5, with 8 bases matching TRBD1. V trimming: 3 bases; J trimming: 9 bases; junction bases outside the gene matches: 6. The CDR3 loop spans 12 amino acids. Germline assignment: CDR1 SQVTM and CDR2 ANQGSEA. Written as DNA, the CDR3 is TGCAGCGTTGACAGGGGGCCGGGACCCCAGTACTTC. Amino acids: CSVDRGPGPQYF.